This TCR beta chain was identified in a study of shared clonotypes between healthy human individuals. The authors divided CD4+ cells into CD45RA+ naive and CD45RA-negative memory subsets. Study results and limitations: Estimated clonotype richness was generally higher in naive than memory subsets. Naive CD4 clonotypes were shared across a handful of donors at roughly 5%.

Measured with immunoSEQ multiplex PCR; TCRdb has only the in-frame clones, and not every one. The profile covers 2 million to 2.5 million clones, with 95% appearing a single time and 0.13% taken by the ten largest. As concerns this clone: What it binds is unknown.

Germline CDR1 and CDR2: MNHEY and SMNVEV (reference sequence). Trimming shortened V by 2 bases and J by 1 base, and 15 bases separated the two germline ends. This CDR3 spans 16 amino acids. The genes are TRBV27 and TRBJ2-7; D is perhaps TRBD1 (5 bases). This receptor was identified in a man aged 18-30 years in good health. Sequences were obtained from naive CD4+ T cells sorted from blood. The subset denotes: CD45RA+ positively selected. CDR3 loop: CASSLIRGARSYEQYF. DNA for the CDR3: TGTGCCAGCAGTTTAATAAGGGGCGCAAGGTCCTACGAGCAGTACTTC.